Listed below are T cell receptor beta chains from one sample, sequenced in a study of blood T cell repertoires in COVID-19. TCRdb's copy holds only in-frame clones and misses some; the assay was immunoSEQ multiplex PCR. Of about 100,000 clones listed, about 90% were seen once; the top ten hold about 5.7%. Specimen: peripheral blood. The receptors come from a woman aged 45-60 years with COVID-19, enrolled during active disease. The conserved cysteine and the conserved F or W are not part of the CDR3 here.

>TRBV19|TRBJ2-6
ASTAGGAPAGANVLT
>TRBV28|TRBJ2-1
ASNLLAGGRNEQF
>TRBV21-1|TRBJ2-7
ASSGGTDTYEQY
>TRBV7-9|TRBJ1-1
ASSRTGTEAF
>TRBV29-1|TRBJ1-2
SAVGQGNYGYT
>TRBV18|TRBJ1-1
ASSPAGGTEAF
>TRBV14|TRBJ1-1
ASSHSGATEAF
>TRBV6-5|TRBJ1-1
ASSYSRQVGQMAF
>TRBV2|TRBJ1-5
ASSEQGANQPQH
>TRBV30|TRBJ1-6
AWSVGQNNSPLH
>TRBV5-5|TRBJ2-1
ASSLPGVEQF
>TRBV5-1|TRBJ1-6
ASREQLNSPLH
>TRBV18|TRBJ2-1
ASSPVDNNNEQF
>TRBV5-8|TRBJ1-1
ASSLQRGNLRNTEAF
>TRBV30|TRBJ1-2
AWSVLGTGVYGYT
>TRBV5-4|TRBJ2-1
ASSLARTSAPGGQF
>TRBV18|TRBJ1-2
ASSPGQGRTNYGYT
>TRBV5-1|TRBJ2-7
ASWQGGEQY
>TRBV10-2|TRBJ2-5
ASSELDRAGETQY
>TRBV11-2|TRBJ1-2
ASSIGQGYGYT
>TRBV29-1|TRBJ1-4
SVLFRAHREFEEKLF
>TRBV30|TRBJ2-3
AWSVSSGGPTDTQY
>TRBV19|TRBJ1-4
ASRGTGTGRVKLF
>TRBV4-1|TRBJ2-3
ASSQDADYTDTQY
>TRBV5-1|TRBJ1-4
ASTRRGETNEKLF
>TRBV18|TRBJ2-2
ASSPWAAANTGELF
>TRBV28|TRBJ2-7
ASGTGGLYEQY
>TRBV4-3|TRBJ1-2
ASSQGEGPVYGYT
>TRBV3-1/TRBV3-2|TRBJ2-5
ASSQVTGAGETQY
>TRBV11-3|TRBJ2-7
ASSLGQGTLEQY
>TRBV3-1/TRBV3-2|TRBJ2-5
ASSQVDRGGETQY
>TRBV9|TRBJ2-1
ASSPMTSTLYNEQF
>TRBV6-5|TRBJ2-3
ASSLRDNTDTQY
>TRBV7-8|TRBJ2-7
ASSLNADRIYEQY
>TRBV7-2|TRBJ1-6
ASSYRTGGESPLH
>TRBV7-3|TRBJ1-2
ASSAGTGDKYGYT
>TRBV6-1|TRBJ1-5
ASSEGGWNQPQH
>TRBV11-3|TRBJ1-1
ASRGGTEAF
>TRBV30|TRBJ1-2
AWSPPGQGSGYT
>TRBV7-8|TRBJ2-7
ASSLTRTGGVYEQY
>TRBV6-4|TRBJ2-2
ASSLLAGTGELF
>TRBV7-3|TRBJ2-3
ASGLQNTDTQY
>TRBV18|TRBJ1-5
ASSPSGGTGGHQPQH
>TRBV10-2|TRBJ1-5
ASSESGAGQH
>TRBV2|TRBJ2-5
ASIKEGLAKETQY
>TRBV5-6|TRBJ2-3
ASSLTGATDTQY
>TRBV30|TRBJ1-6
AWSVGRLPLH
>TRBV19|TRBJ2-3
ASSADRAVTDTQY
>TRBV5-1|TRBJ2-2
ASSLTQSGFAGELF
>TRBV5-1|TRBJ1-5
ASSLAGTYNQPQH
>TRBV5-4|TRBJ2-6
ASRVGTGNSGANVLT
>TRBV27|TRBJ2-7
ASSLSEQGAPEQY
>TRBV9|TRBJ2-1
ASSVEDGGAAYNEQF
>TRBV6-1|TRBJ1-2
ASSEVGSREGYT